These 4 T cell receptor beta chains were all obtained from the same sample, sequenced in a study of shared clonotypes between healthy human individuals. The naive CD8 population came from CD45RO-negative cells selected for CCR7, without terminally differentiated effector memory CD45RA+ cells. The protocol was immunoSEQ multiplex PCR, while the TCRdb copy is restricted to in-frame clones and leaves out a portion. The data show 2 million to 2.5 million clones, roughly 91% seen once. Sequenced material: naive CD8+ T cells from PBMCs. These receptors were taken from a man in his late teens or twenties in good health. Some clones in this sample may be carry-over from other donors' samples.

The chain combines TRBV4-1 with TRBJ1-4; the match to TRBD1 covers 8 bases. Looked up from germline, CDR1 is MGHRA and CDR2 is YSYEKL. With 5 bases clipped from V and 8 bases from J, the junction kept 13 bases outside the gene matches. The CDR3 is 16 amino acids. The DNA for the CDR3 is TGCGCCAGCAGCAAATCCACCGGGACAGGAACCGAAAAACTGTTTTTT. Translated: CASSKSTGTGTEKLFF.

The chain's CDR3 is CASSSPGAGGAEQFF. The CDR3, as DNA: TGTGCCAGCAGTTCCCCCGGGGCGGGGGGCGCTGAGCAGTTCTTC. V is TRBV27 and J is TRBJ2-1; 8 nucleotides match TRBD2. CDR1 is MNHEY, CDR2 SMNVEV, per germline (reference sequence). The junction had 11 bases not matched to a gene; V was cut back by 4 bases and J by 9 bases. This CDR3 region has 15 residues.

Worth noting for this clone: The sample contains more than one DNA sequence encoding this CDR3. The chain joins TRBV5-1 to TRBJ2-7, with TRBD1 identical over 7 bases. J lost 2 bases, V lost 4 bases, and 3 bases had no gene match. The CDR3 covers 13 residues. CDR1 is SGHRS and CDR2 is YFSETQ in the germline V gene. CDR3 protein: CASSGTGAYEQYF. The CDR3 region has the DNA TGCGCCAGCAGCGGTACAGGGGCCTACGAGCAGTACTTC.

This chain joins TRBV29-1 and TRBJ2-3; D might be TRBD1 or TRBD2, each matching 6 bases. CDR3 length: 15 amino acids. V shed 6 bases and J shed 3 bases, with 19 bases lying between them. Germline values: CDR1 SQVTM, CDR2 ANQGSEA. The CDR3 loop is CSVRRGEVRTDTQYF. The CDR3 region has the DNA TGCAGCGTCCGTAGGGGGGAGGTCAGGACAGATACGCAGTATTTT.